The 7 T cell receptor beta chains below were found in one sample sequenced in a study of shared clonotypes between healthy human individuals. The protocol was immunoSEQ multiplex PCR, while the TCRdb copy is restricted to in-frame clones and leaves out a portion. The data show roughly 2.5 million clones, roughly 92% seen once. The sample comprised naive CD4+ T cells sorted from blood. The subset was: CD45RA+ positively selected. The receptors originated from a man younger than 35 in good health.

This clone was seen only a few times. The chain is built from TRBV9 and TRBJ2-1; TRBD2 is a possible D gene (6 bases). This CDR3 is 15 amino acids long. CDR1 is SGDLS, CDR2 YYNGEE, per germline. V lost 0 bases and J lost 3, with 10 bases in between. DNA of the CDR3: TGTGCCAGCAGCGTAGCGGGAGACCACTACAATGAGCAGTTCTTC. Its protein product is CASSVAGDHYNEQFF.

J is TRBJ1-6 and V is TRBV11-3; no clear D gene. The V end was cut by 3 bases, the J end by 10 bases, with 10 bases between. The germline CDR1 and CDR2 sequences are SGHNT and YENEEA. This CDR3 has 13 residues. The CDR3 here is CASSFGGRSPLHF. The CDR3 DNA is TGTGCCAGCAGCTTCGGCGGTAGGTCACCCCTCCACTTT.

CDR3 loop: CASRRLAGGQNEQFF. The DNA of the CDR3 is TGTGCCAGCAGACGACTAGCGGGGGGGCAAAATGAGCAGTTCTTC. This chain uses TRBV6-1 with TRBJ2-1, with 14 bases fitting TRBD2. The CDR3 loop spans 15 amino acids. Trimming at V came to 6 bases and at J to 7 bases, leaving 5 bases not matched to a gene. Germline CDR1 reads MNHNS; CDR2 reads SASEGT.

V usage is TRBV7-8 and J usage is TRBJ2-4, with a tentative D call TRBD1 (5 bases). CDR1 is SGHVS and CDR2 is FQNEAQ in the germline V gene. The CDR3 covers 18 residues. V was shortened by 1 base and J by 5 bases, with 21 bases between the two germline ends. The CDR3 nucleotides read TGTGCCAGCAGCTTAGAAGTTCTTTTCAGGGATAACCAAAACATTCAGTACTTC. This sequence encodes CASSLEVLFRDNQNIQYF.

This rearrangement joins TRBV11-2 to TRBJ2-5; D is possibly TRBD1 or TRBD2 (5 bases each). Trimming stripped 5 bases from V and 1 base from J, with 20 bases between. CDR1 SGHAT and CDR2 FQNNGV come from the germline V gene. CDR3 size: 17 residues. The CDR3 region has the DNA TGTGCCAGCAGCCCCTTGGGGGTCCAGCAGGCCCAAGAGACCCAGTACTTC. Translating gives CASSPLGVQQAQETQYF. The full variable domain, in which reference TRBV11-2 and TRBJ2-5 provide the parts outside the CDR3, is EAGVAQSPRYKIIEKRQSVAFWCNPISGHATLYWYQQILGQGPKLLIQFQNNGVVDDSQLPKDRFSAERLKGVDSTLKIQPAKLEDSAVYLCASSPLGVQQAQETQYFGPGTRLLVL.

This sequence joins TRBV7-3 and TRBJ1-1; D uncertain. Germline CDR1 SGHTA, CDR2 FQGTGA. The CDR3 totals 14 residues. The V end lost 5 bases, the J end lost 0 bases, and 10 bases lay between the germline ends. CDR3 sequence reads: CASSPTEMNTEAFF. DNA of the CDR3: TGTGCCAGCAGCCCGACGGAGATGAACACTGAAGCTTTCTTT.

The rearrangement joins TRBV30 to TRBJ1-1; D is unresolved. Trimming removed 2 bases from V and 0 bases from J, with 1 base in between. The germline gives CDR1 GTSNPN, CDR2 SVGIG (reference sequence). The CDR3 covers 11 residues. The CDR3 region is CAWSMNTEAFF. In nucleotides, the CDR3 is TGTGCCTGGAGTATGAACACTGAAGCTTTCTTT. The variable domain in full, with the rest retrieved from reference TRBV30 and TRBJ1-1, is SQTIHQWPATLVQPVGSPLSLECTVEGTSNPNLYWYRQAAGRGLQLLFYSVGIGQISSEVPQNLSASRPQDRQFILSSKKLLLSDSGFYLCAWSMNTEAFFGQGTRLTVV.